These T cell receptor beta chains were read from a single sample in a study of neoadjuvant anti-PD-1 for oral cavity cancer. The table came from immunoSEQ multiplex PCR; TCRdb's copy has only in-frame clones and leaves some out. The data contain fewer than 35,000 clones, approximately 87% of them seen just once; the ten biggest clones take up 3.5%. The sample was PBMCs, taken before nivolumab (anti-PD-1) treatment. The origin of the receptors is a person aged 40 to 85 with oral cavity squamous cell carcinoma. The CDR3 runs from the conserved cysteine through the conserved F or W. The order of the fields is V gene, D gene, J gene, CDR3 protein. D genes are given only for firm matches.

TRBV28	NA	TRBJ1-4	CASSLETTNEKLFF
TRBV10-3	NA	TRBJ1-5	CAISVQSNQPQHF
TRBV6-5	NA	TRBJ1-2	CATKPGGYGYTF
TRBV7-2	NA	TRBJ1-1	CASSLVKGSGTEAFF
TRBV11-2	TRBD1	TRBJ1-1	CASSLPGGKAFF
TRBV5-1	NA	TRBJ2-7	CASSLAGSGVYEQYF
TRBV19	NA	TRBJ1-2	CASSIGRDNYGYTF
TRBV11-2	NA	TRBJ1-3	CASSPTGIRNTIYF
TRBV6-1	TRBD2	TRBJ2-3	CASGSLAGGQNTQYF
TRBV7-8	NA	TRBJ1-1	CASSLGSFNTEAFF
TRBV5-6	TRBD1	TRBJ2-7	CASSLRQGGPFGQYF
TRBV7-3	TRBD2	TRBJ2-3	CASSPLGSGGADTQYF
TRBV6-6	TRBD1	TRBJ1-1	CASSYGDSGYAFF
TRBV19	NA	TRBJ2-2	CASSISRGALLFF
TRBV25-1	NA	TRBJ2-5	CASSEWEQDPETQYF
TRBV6-5	NA	TRBJ2-7	CASRPTVSYEQYF
TRBV9	NA	TRBJ2-2	CASSSYKGRIGELFF
TRBV7-9	NA	TRBJ1-2	CASSLGSSGGYTF
TRBV9	NA	TRBJ1-3	CASSVRDFSGGNTIYF
TRBV6-6	TRBD2	TRBJ2-3	CASSYGGLAADTQYF